Listed here are 7 T cell receptor beta chains from one sample, sequenced in a study of shared clonotypes between healthy human individuals. This table comes from immunoSEQ multiplex PCR, and its TCRdb copy is limited to in-frame clones, with some not included. The table shows about 1.5 million clones, with approximately 98% occurring only once. The specimen was naive CD4+ T cells sorted from blood. Stated subset: CD45RA+ positively selected. These receptors all stem from a man younger than 40 in good health.

This chain connects TRBV4-2 to TRBJ2-1; 11 bases align to TRBD2. The germline gives CDR1 LGHNA, CDR2 YNFKEQ. CDR3 length: 15 residues. Trimming cost V 4 bases and J 4 bases; bases outside gene matches: 3. CDR3 in amino acids: CASSPGTSGYNEQFF. The CDR3 DNA sequence: TGTGCCAGCAGCCCCGGGACTAGCGGTTACAATGAGCAGTTCTTC.

The CDR3 here is CASSGGQGAGVYNEQFF. CDR3 nucleotides: TGTGCCAGCAGTGGCGGACAGGGGGCCGGTGTCTACAATGAGCAGTTCTTC. This chain uses TRBV6-1 with TRBJ2-1; 11 bases are shared with TRBD1. CDR3 length: 17 amino acids. In germline, CDR1 is MNHNS, CDR2 SASEGT. The J segment lost 3 bases and the V segment lost 4 bases, leaving 8 bases of the junction unmatched.

The rearrangement joins TRBV4-3 to TRBJ2-7; the D call may be TRBD1 or TRBD2 (5 bases each). CDR1 LGHNA and CDR2 YSLEER come from the germline V gene. The CDR3 length is 15 residues. Between the trimmed V and J ends, which lost 3 bases and 3 bases, there was a span of 15 bases. The CDR3 here is CASSQPPGRIYEQYF. In DNA form, the CDR3 reads TGCGCCAGCAGCCAGCCTCCGGGACGGATCTACGAGCAGTACTTC.

The chain links TRBV10-3 to TRBJ2-1; TRBD2 matches 15 bases. Trimming at V came to 6 bases and at J to 2 bases, leaving 8 bases not matched to a gene. Germline assignment: CDR1 ENHRY and CDR2 SYGVKD. The CDR3 loop spans 18 amino acids. DNA of the CDR3: TGTGCCATCAGCGGAGGACTAGCGGGAGGGTCCCCCTACAATGAGCAGTTCTTC. Its protein product is CAISGGLAGGSPYNEQFF.

This sequence joins TRBV4-2 and TRBJ2-3; D is possibly TRBD2 (6 bases). The CDR3 is 14 residues long. Trimming cost V 8 bases and J 0 bases, with 12 bases left between them. Per germline, CDR1 LGHNA and CDR2 YNFKEQ. The CDR3 here is CASWSGSSTDTQYF. CDR3 sequence (DNA): TGTGCCAGCTGGAGCGGGTCTAGCACAGATACGCAGTATTTT.

This clone came up once. V and J are TRBV7-2 and TRBJ2-6; 7 nucleotides match TRBD2. From germline, CDR1 is SGHTA and CDR2 FQGNSA. This CDR3 is built from 17 residues. After removal of 1 base from V and 0 bases from J, the junction contained 3 bases not matched to a gene. The CDR3 reads CASSLVREVSGANVLTF. CDR3 nucleotide sequence: TGTGCCAGCAGCTTAGTCCGGGAGGTCTCTGGGGCCAACGTCCTGACTTTC.

The chain joins TRBV10-2 to TRBJ2-7; D unclear. The CDR3 is 13 amino acids. Germline assignment: CDR1 WSHSY and CDR2 SAAADI. V was shortened by 8 bases and J by 0 bases, with 11 bases between the two germline ends. The chain's CDR3 is CASLQTLSYEQYF. DNA of the CDR3: TGCGCCAGCCTACAGACGCTCTCCTACGAGCAGTACTTC.